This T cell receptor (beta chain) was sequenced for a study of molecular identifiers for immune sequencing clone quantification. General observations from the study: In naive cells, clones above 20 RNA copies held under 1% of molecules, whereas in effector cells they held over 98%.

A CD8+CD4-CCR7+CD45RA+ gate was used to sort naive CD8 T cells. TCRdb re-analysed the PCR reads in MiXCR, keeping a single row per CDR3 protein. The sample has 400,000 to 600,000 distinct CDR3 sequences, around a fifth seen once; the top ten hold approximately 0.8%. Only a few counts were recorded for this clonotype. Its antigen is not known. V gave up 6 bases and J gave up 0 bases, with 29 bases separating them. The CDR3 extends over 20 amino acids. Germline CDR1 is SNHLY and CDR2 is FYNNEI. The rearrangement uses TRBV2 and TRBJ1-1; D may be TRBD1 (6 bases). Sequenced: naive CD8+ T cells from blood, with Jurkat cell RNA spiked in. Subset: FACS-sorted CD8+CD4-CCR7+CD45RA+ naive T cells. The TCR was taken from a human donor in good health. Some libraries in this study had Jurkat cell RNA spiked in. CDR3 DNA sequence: TGTGCCAGCAGCCCCGCCCGAACGAGGACAGCAAGTTCCATGAACACTGAAGCTTTCTTT. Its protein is CASSPARTRTASSMNTEAFF. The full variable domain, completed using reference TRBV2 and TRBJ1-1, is EPEVTQTPSHQVTQMGQEVILRCVPISNHLYFYWYRQILGQKVEFLVSFYNNEISEKSEIFDDQFSVERPDGSNFTLKIRSTKLEDSAMYFCASSPARTRTASSMNTEAFFGQGTRLTVV.